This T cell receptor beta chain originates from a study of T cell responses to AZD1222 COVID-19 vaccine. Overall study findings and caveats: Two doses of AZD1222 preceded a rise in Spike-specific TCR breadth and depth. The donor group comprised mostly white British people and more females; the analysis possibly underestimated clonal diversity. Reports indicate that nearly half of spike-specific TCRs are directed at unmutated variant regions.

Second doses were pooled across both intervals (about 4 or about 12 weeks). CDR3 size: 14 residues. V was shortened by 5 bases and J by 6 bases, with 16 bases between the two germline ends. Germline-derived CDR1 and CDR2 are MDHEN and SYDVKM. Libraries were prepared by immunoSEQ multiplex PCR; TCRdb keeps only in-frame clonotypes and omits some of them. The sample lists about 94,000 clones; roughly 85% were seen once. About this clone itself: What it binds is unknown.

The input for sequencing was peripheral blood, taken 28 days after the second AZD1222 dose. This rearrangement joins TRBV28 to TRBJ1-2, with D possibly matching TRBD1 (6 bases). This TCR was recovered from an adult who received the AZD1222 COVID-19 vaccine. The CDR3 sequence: CASSPPDSPNGYTF. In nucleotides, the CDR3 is TGTGCCAGCAGTCCCCCGGACAGTCCTAATGGCTACACCTTC.